Each of the 18 T cell receptor beta chains below was sequenced from the same sample in a study of cytomegalovirus exposure and HLA in healthy donors. Amplification used 60 Vbeta primers and 13 Jbeta primers. The repertoire was sequenced with immunoSEQ multiplex PCR; TCRdb's copy has only in-frame clones and lacks some. In the table there are around 120,000 clones, approximately 77% of which are singletons. The sequencing input was PBMCs. These receptors were obtained from a man aged 18 to 29 in good health and CMV-seronegative.

The CDR3 DNA sequence: TGTGCCAGCAGACACGACAGGGGTGGCTACACCTTC. As protein: CASRHDRGGYTF. V usage is TRBV2 and J usage is TRBJ1-2; 8 bases fit TRBD1. Per the germline V gene, CDR1 is SNHLY and CDR2 is FYNNEI. With V trimmed by 6 bases and J by 7 bases, 4 bases remained unmatched. This CDR3 region has 12 residues.

The J gene is TRBJ1-5, the V gene TRBV28, with a possible D match to TRBD1 (6 bases). Germline V gene lookup returns CDR1 MDHEN and CDR2 SYDVKM. Trimming cost V 1 base and J 14 bases, with 12 bases left between them. The CDR3 is 12 amino acids. This chain's CDR3 is CASSLLGQLKHF. The CDR3 region has the DNA TGTGCCAGCAGTTTATTGGGACAACTGAAGCATTTT.

Comments on this clone: The junction differs from germline at one of its ends, possibly a read error. V and J are TRBV7-9 and TRBJ1-4, with 11 positions matching TRBD1. The CDR3 is 16 amino acids. CDR1 and CDR2 (germline): SEHNR, FQNEAQ (reference sequence). The CDR3 coding sequence is TGTTCCAGCAGCAGGGGACAGGGGGGTTCTAATGAAAAACTGTTTTTT. Translation: CSSSRGQGGSNEKLFF.

This clone has just a few counts. This sequence joins TRBV7-3 and TRBJ1-5; no firm D call. CDR1 and CDR2 (germline): SGHTA, FQGTGA. CDR3 length equals 12 residues. The V gene lost 2 bases and the J gene lost 7 bases, with 6 bases spanning the gap. The CDR3 loop reads CASSLCQQPQHF. The CDR3 bases are TGTGCCAGCAGCTTATGTCAGCAGCCCCAGCATTTT.

This clone was detected a few times. The genes are TRBV7-9 and TRBJ1-6, with 10 positions matching TRBD1. Germline assignment: CDR1 SEHNR and CDR2 FQNEAQ (reference sequence). The V gene end was trimmed by 1 base and the J gene end by 0 bases; junction bases not matched to a gene: 3. This CDR3 comprises 18 residues. The CDR3 protein is CASSLGQGASSYNSPLHF. The CDR3 nucleotides are TGTGCCAGCAGCTTAGGACAGGGGGCTAGCTCCTATAATTCACCCCTCCACTTT.

The J gene is TRBJ2-2, the V gene TRBV7-3; 9 positions agree with TRBD1. The CDR3 runs 16 residues. The V gene's germline CDR1 is SGHTA and CDR2 FQGTGA. Trimming cost V 4 bases and J 7 bases; bases outside gene matches: 10. Here the CDR3 DNA reads TGTGCCAGCAGCTACGGGACAGGGCCTTACAGCGGGGAGCTGTTTTTT. Its translation is CASSYGTGPYSGELFF.

This clone is a singleton in its sample. The J gene is TRBJ1-1, the V gene TRBV9; 7 positions match TRBD1. The length of the CDR3 is 14 residues. In germline, CDR1 is SGDLS, CDR2 YYNGEE. J lost 3 bases, V lost 3 bases, and 5 bases had no gene match. The CDR3 coding sequence is TGTGCCAGCAGCGCGAGGGGGCGGGACACTGAAGCTTTCTTT. Its translation: CASSARGRDTEAFF.

V is TRBV4-2 and J is TRBJ2-7, with D tentatively TRBD2 (7 bases). V lost 1 base to trimming and J lost 0 bases, with 16 bases between them. This CDR3 has 17 amino acids. Per the germline V gene, CDR1 is LGHNA and CDR2 is YNFKEQ. CDR3 protein: CASSQAVGEGDSYEQYF. The CDR3 region has the DNA TGTGCCAGCAGCCAAGCGGTGGGGGAGGGGGACTCCTACGAGCAGTACTTC.

CDR3 sequence (DNA): TGCGCCAGCAGCTTGACCATTGGACAGTACTATGGCTACACCTTC. Its protein is CASSLTIGQYYGYTF. The V gene is TRBV5-1, the J gene TRBJ1-2; weak D call: TRBD1 (6 bases). In germline, CDR1 is SGHRS, CDR2 YFSETQ. This CDR3 has 15 residues. Trimming cost V 1 base and J 3 bases, with 13 bases left between them. Variable domain in full (rest from reference TRBV5-1 and TRBJ1-2): KAGVTQTPRYLIKTRGQQVTLSCSPISGHRSVSWYQQTPGQGLQFLFEYFSETQRNKGNFPGRFSGRQFSNSRSEMNVSTLELGDSALYLCASSLTIGQYYGYTFGSGTRLTVV.

The gene calls are TRBV13 and TRBJ2-3; possible D gene TRBD2, 5 bases. The CDR3 loop spans 14 amino acids. Germline lookup yields CDR1 PRHDT and CDR2 FYEKMQ (reference sequence). The V end lost 8 bases, the J end lost 4 bases, and 16 bases lay between the germline ends. CDR3 sequence: CASLRRGVPDTQYF. As DNA, the CDR3 is TGTGCCAGCCTCCGACGGGGAGTCCCAGATACGCAGTATTTT.

In the case of this clone: Germline is not matched at one junction end, which may reflect a read error. This chain links TRBV2 with TRBJ2-7; D is undetermined. The CDR3 is made up of 12 amino acids. CDR1 and CDR2 (germline): SNHLY, FYNNEI. CDR3 in amino acids: CASGRHIYEQCF. The DNA of the CDR3 is TGTGCCAGCGGAAGACACATTTACGAGCAGTGCTTC.

The rearrangement uses TRBV5-1 and TRBJ2-3, with 8 bases identical to TRBD2. The CDR3 is made up of 14 amino acids. In germline, CDR1 is SGHRS, CDR2 YFSETQ. V shed 4 bases and J 4 bases; nucleotides not matched to a gene: 5. Here the CDR3 DNA reads TGCGCCAGCAGCGGAACTAGCGGACCAGATACGCAGTATTTT. This gives the protein CASSGTSGPDTQYF.

V usage is TRBV12-5 and J usage is TRBJ2-7, with 7 bases identical to TRBD2. Trimming cost V 6 bases and J 3 bases; bases outside gene matches: 23. Germline CDR1 is LGHNT and CDR2 is FRNRAP. CDR3 length equals 19 residues. The CDR3 sequence: CASGPEVGGSGGLIYEQYF. The CDR3 DNA sequence: TGTGCTAGTGGCCCTGAGGTTGGGGGGTCGGGAGGTCTCATCTACGAGCAGTACTTC.

The V gene is TRBV7-2, the J gene TRBJ1-2; 8 nucleotides align to TRBD1. The CDR3 is 13 amino acids. After removal of 5 bases from V and 6 bases from J, the junction contained 5 bases not matched to a gene. Per germline, CDR1 SGHTA and CDR2 FQGNSA. As DNA, the CDR3 is TGTGCCAGCAGCCTGGACAGGGAGAATGGCTACACCTTC. Translated: CASSLDRENGYTF.

This clone was seen just once. The chain joins TRBV6-6 to TRBJ1-2; 8 bases are a match to TRBD1. V shed 0 bases, J shed 2 bases, and the junction held 5 bases outside the gene matches. Germline loops: CDR1 MNHNY, CDR2 SVGAGI (reference sequence). This CDR3 spans 16 amino acids. The CDR3: CASSYSKGQGNYGYTF. CDR3 bases: TGTGCCAGCAGTTACTCGAAAGGACAGGGAAACTATGGCTACACCTTC.

This chain joins TRBV2 and TRBJ2-1; 10 bases fit TRBD1. Losses at the gene ends were 5 bases for V and 3 bases for J; bases not matched to a gene: 7. Germline loops: CDR1 SNHLY, CDR2 FYNNEI. This CDR3 has 16 residues. CDR3 DNA: TGTGCCAGCAGTAAAGGGACAGGGGCAGACTACAATGAGCAGTTCTTC. It translates to CASSKGTGADYNEQFF. The full variable domain, with the rest looked up from reference TRBV2 and TRBJ2-1, is EPEVTQTPSHQVTQMGQEVILRCVPISNHLYFYWYRQILGQKVEFLVSFYNNEISEKSEIFDDQFSVERPDGSNFTLKIRSTKLEDSAMYFCASSKGTGADYNEQFFGPGTRLTVL.

The chain has TRBV4-3 and TRBJ2-3; maybe TRBD2 (6 bases). The CDR3 length is 19 residues. V lost 0 bases and J lost 2, with 21 bases in between. Germline lookup yields CDR1 LGHNA and CDR2 YSLEER. CDR3 sequence reads: CASSQDGGIVPSSTDTQYF. In DNA, the CDR3 is TGCGCCAGCAGCCAAGATGGGGGGATAGTCCCATCTTCCACAGATACGCAGTATTTT.

The CDR3 loop reads CATSRDLDEYEQYF. The CDR3 DNA is TGTGCCACCAGCAGAGATTTAGATGAGTACGAGCAGTACTTC. The rearrangement uses TRBV15 and TRBJ2-7; D ambiguous. The CDR3 covers 14 residues. Trimming cost V 0 bases and J 4 bases, with 10 bases left between them. In germline, CDR1 is LNHNV, CDR2 YYDKDF (reference sequence).